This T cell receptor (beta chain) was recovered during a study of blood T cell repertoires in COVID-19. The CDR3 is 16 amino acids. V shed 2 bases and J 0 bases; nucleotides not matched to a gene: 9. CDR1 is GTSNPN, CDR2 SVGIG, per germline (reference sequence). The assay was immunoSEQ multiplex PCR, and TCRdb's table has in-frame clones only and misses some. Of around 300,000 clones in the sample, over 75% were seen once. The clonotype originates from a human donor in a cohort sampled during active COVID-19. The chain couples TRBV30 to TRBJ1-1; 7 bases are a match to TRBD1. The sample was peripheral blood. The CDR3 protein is CAWSSHPQGLNTEAFF. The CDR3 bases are TGTGCCTGGAGTTCTCACCCACAGGGGTTGAACACTGAAGCTTTCTTT.